The rows below give T cell receptor beta chains drawn from one sample of a study of T cell responses to AZD1222 COVID-19 vaccine. Here immunoSEQ multiplex PCR was the method, and the copy in TCRdb shows in-frame clones only, minus some. The data contain about 75,000 clones, more than 70% of them singletons. The sequences come from peripheral blood, collected 28 days after the second dose of the MenACWY control vaccine. Receptor source: an adult who received the MenACWY meningococcal vaccine as a control. Each CDR3 is given with its conserved first and last residue. Only some rows state a clone size, as once, few, many or a class for expanded clones.

clone size: -
J gene: TRBJ2-2
V gene: TRBV5-1
CDR3 protein: CASSLANSNTGELFF

clone size: -
J gene: TRBJ1-2
V gene: TRBV6-1
CDR3 protein: CASSDQYSTYGYTF

clone size: -
J gene: TRBJ2-3
V gene: TRBV10-3
CDR3 protein: CAISDLGGDNTDTQYF

clone size: -
J gene: TRBJ2-5
V gene: TRBV7-7
CDR3 protein: CASSSSGTLQETQYF

clone size: -
J gene: TRBJ1-4
V gene: TRBV19
CDR3 protein: CASRRDGGSEKLFF

clone size: -
J gene: TRBJ2-1
V gene: TRBV5-1
CDR3 protein: CASSLAPTNEQFF

clone size: -
J gene: TRBJ1-5
V gene: TRBV3-1/TRBV3-2
CDR3 protein: CASSQDRGSQPQHF

clone size: -
J gene: TRBJ2-2
V gene: TRBV5-1
CDR3 protein: CASSPTSGASNTGELFF

clone size: once
J gene: TRBJ1-6
V gene: TRBV27
CDR3 protein: CASSITREFGALHF

clone size: -
J gene: TRBJ2-7
V gene: TRBV28
CDR3 protein: CASSPTGSSYEQYF

clone size: -
J gene: TRBJ1-3
V gene: TRBV4-1
CDR3 protein: CASSLKDWDTIYF

clone size: -
J gene: TRBJ2-3
V gene: TRBV7-2
CDR3 protein: CASSPGLASDTQYF

clone size: -
J gene: TRBJ2-1
V gene: TRBV6-2/TRBV6-3
CDR3 protein: CASSRTSGGAGEQFF

clone size: -
J gene: TRBJ1-2
V gene: TRBV2
CDR3 protein: CASTFRRNGYTF

clone size: -
J gene: TRBJ1-2
V gene: TRBV29-1
CDR3 protein: CSVPLTGNYGYTF

clone size: -
J gene: TRBJ1-1
V gene: TRBV6-1
CDR3 protein: CASSEGVTGNTEAFF

clone size: -
J gene: TRBJ1-1
V gene: TRBV29-1
CDR3 protein: CSVVMSGTEAFF

clone size: -
J gene: TRBJ2-1
V gene: TRBV6-6
CDR3 protein: CASSSDRGSNEQFF

clone size: -
J gene: TRBJ1-5
V gene: TRBV19
CDR3 protein: CASSIVWTGNQPQHF

clone size: -
J gene: TRBJ1-1
V gene: TRBV12-3/TRBV12-4
CDR3 protein: CASSLGRDTEAFF

clone size: -
J gene: TRBJ1-5
V gene: TRBV21-1
CDR3 protein: CASSKMASRGQPQHF

clone size: -
J gene: TRBJ2-1
V gene: TRBV5-4
CDR3 protein: CASSGPLSSGGVNEQFF

clone size: -
J gene: TRBJ2-5
V gene: TRBV30
CDR3 protein: CAWRGPPGETQYF

clone size: few
J gene: TRBJ2-7
V gene: TRBV5-1
CDR3 protein: CASSFGVDLPGAQYF

clone size: -
J gene: TRBJ1-1
V gene: TRBV5-6
CDR3 protein: CASSLTSGPGRETEAFF

clone size: -
J gene: TRBJ2-7
V gene: TRBV15
CDR3 protein: CATSRDSGGVYSYEQYF

clone size: -
J gene: TRBJ1-5
V gene: TRBV28
CDR3 protein: CASSFWTGVVQPQHF

clone size: few
J gene: TRBJ1-1
V gene: TRBV6-2/TRBV6-3
CDR3 protein: CASSPGMNTEAFF

clone size: -
J gene: TRBJ2-1
V gene: TRBV11-2
CDR3 protein: CAAGTRSEQFF

clone size: few
J gene: TRBJ1-2
V gene: TRBV12-3/TRBV12-4
CDR3 protein: CASSSTDHYTF

clone size: once
J gene: TRBJ2-7
V gene: TRBV27
CDR3 protein: CASSPQYRDRGHSVTYEQYF

clone size: -
J gene: TRBJ2-7
V gene: TRBV7-2
CDR3 protein: CASTLSGGYEQYF

clone size: -
J gene: TRBJ2-5
V gene: TRBV4-1
CDR3 protein: CASSQRQAQETQYF

clone size: -
J gene: TRBJ2-3
V gene: TRBV7-2
CDR3 protein: CASSLAATTDTQYF

clone size: once
J gene: TRBJ1-2
V gene: TRBV18
CDR3 protein: CASSPPIPFDYGYIF

clone size: -
J gene: TRBJ1-2
V gene: TRBV29-1
CDR3 protein: CSVDKTGNGYTF

clone size: -
J gene: TRBJ1-4
V gene: TRBV4-3
CDR3 protein: CASSQQDRREKLFF

clone size: -
J gene: TRBJ1-2
V gene: TRBV9
CDR3 protein: CASSVGAVTTPNYGYTF

clone size: -
J gene: TRBJ1-6
V gene: TRBV7-2
CDR3 protein: CASSLKEQPNSPLHF

clone size: -
J gene: TRBJ1-2
V gene: TRBV6-2/TRBV6-3
CDR3 protein: CASSYPSDRVDYGYTF

clone size: -
J gene: TRBJ2-2
V gene: TRBV7-9
CDR3 protein: CASSLENGELFF

clone size: -
J gene: TRBJ1-6
V gene: TRBV7-9
CDR3 protein: CASSLDGVSPLHF

clone size: -
J gene: TRBJ2-5
V gene: TRBV2
CDR3 protein: CASRLPGMETQYF

clone size: -
J gene: TRBJ1-2
V gene: TRBV29-1
CDR3 protein: CSDSFAGWGVDYGYTF

clone size: -
J gene: TRBJ1-1
V gene: TRBV2
CDR3 protein: CASSKVGGANTEAFF

clone size: -
J gene: TRBJ1-5
V gene: TRBV6-1
CDR3 protein: CASSEAQGNQPQHF

clone size: -
J gene: TRBJ2-7
V gene: TRBV12-5
CDR3 protein: CASGLASPGTPYEQYF